Each of the 11 T cell receptor beta chains below was sequenced from the same sample in a study of shared clonotypes between healthy human individuals. Clones were sequenced by immunoSEQ multiplex PCR, and TCRdb holds only the in-frame ones, with some missing. The sample has about 2.4 million clones; about 92% are singletons. The sequencing sample was made of naive CD4+ T cells sorted from blood. The subset was: CD45RA+ positively selected. The receptor set was obtained from a man in his late teens or twenties in good health.

The chain joins TRBV18 to TRBJ2-5, with D possibly TRBD1 on 6 matching bases. This CDR3 comprises 15 residues. Trimming took 0 bases from V and 0 from J, leaving 8 bases between them. Germline-derived CDR1 and CDR2 are KGHSH and LQKENI. CDR3 sequence (DNA): TGTGCCAGCTCACCACCTCAGGGGTACCAAGAGACCCAGTACTTC. Translating it yields CASSPPQGYQETQYF.

This clone was detected only once. The chain is built from TRBV28 and TRBJ1-1; 8 nucleotides line up with TRBD1. The V gene's germline CDR1 is MDHEN and CDR2 SYDVKM. With V trimmed by 2 bases and J by 1 base, 9 bases remained unmatched. This CDR3 has 17 residues. This CDR3 is CASSLRQGAAGNTEAFF. CDR3 bases: TGTGCCAGCAGTTTAAGGCAGGGGGCAGCGGGGAACACTGAAGCTTTCTTT. Supplemented by reference TRBV28 and TRBJ1-1, the full variable domain reads DVKVTQSSRYLVKRTGEKVFLECVQDMDHENMFWYRQDPGLGLRLIYFSYDVKMKEKGDIPEGYSVSREKKERFSLILESASTNQTSMYLCASSLRQGAAGNTEAFFGQGTRLTVV.

The chain combines TRBV2 with TRBJ2-1; 7 positions match TRBD2. V gave up 4 bases and J gave up 8 bases; unmatched junction bases: 8. CDR3 length equals 14 residues. CDR1 is SNHLY, CDR2 FYNNEI, per germline. The CDR3 region is CASSVMGRGDEQFF. The DNA for the CDR3 is TGTGCCAGCAGTGTAATGGGGAGGGGCGATGAGCAGTTCTTC.

The chain uses TRBV5-5 and TRBJ1-5; 8 positions match TRBD1. This CDR3 comprises 15 residues. Germline CDR1 is SGHKS and CDR2 is YYEKEE (reference sequence). The ends lost 3 bases at V and 1 base at J; junction bases unmatched: 3. CDR3 sequence reads: CASSSDRASNQPQHF. CDR3 DNA sequence: TGTGCCAGCAGCTCGGACAGGGCGAGCAATCAGCCCCAGCATTTT.

The CDR3 sequence: CASSFQPGEETQYF. CDR3 in DNA: TGCGCCAGCAGCTTTCAGCCGGGGGAAGAGACCCAGTACTTC. The gene calls are TRBV5-1 and TRBJ2-5; possible D gene TRBD2, 6 bases. Germline V gene data show CDR1 as SGHRS and CDR2 as YFSETQ. CDR3 size: 14 residues. Trimming cost V 2 bases and J 3 bases, with 11 bases left between them.

This clone appeared a single time. CDR3 residues: CASRRLNSPLHF. As DNA, the CDR3 is TGTGCCAGCAGAAGACTTAATTCACCCCTCCACTTT. The J gene is TRBJ1-6, the V gene TRBV6-5, with D unresolved. The length of the CDR3 is 12 residues. Trimming removed 6 bases from V and 6 bases from J, with 6 bases in between. The germline V gene has CDR1 MNHEY and CDR2 SVGAGI.

This clone was seen once. The chain joins TRBV6-4 to TRBJ1-3; D possibly corresponds to TRBD1 (5 bases). Germline V gene data show CDR1 as MRHNA and CDR2 as SNTAGT. Trimming stripped 6 bases from V and 4 bases from J, with 16 bases between. The length of the CDR3 is 15 residues. In DNA form, the CDR3 reads TGTGCCAGCAGCCCCGGCATGGGGGACGGAAACACCATATATTTT. Its translation: CASSPGMGDGNTIYF.

This sequence joins TRBV5-4 and TRBJ1-2; 11 bases match TRBD1. The CDR3 runs 16 residues. The germline CDR1 and CDR2 sequences are SGHNT and YYREEE (reference sequence). V was clipped by 5 bases and J by 4 bases; unmatched bases: 10. The CDR3 sequence: CASRPDGQGAFYGYTF. The CDR3 DNA reads TGTGCCAGCAGACCCGATGGACAGGGGGCGTTCTATGGCTACACCTTC.

This clone was picked up a small number of times. The rearrangement uses TRBV5-1 and TRBJ1-6, with TRBD1 matching over 8 bases. The CDR3 totals 15 residues. CDR1 SGHRS and CDR2 YFSETQ come from the germline V gene. V dropped 4 bases and J dropped 6; count of bases not matched to a gene: 6. DNA for the CDR3: TGCGCCAGCAGCAAGGAGACAGGGGTTAATTCACCCCTCCACTTT. Amino acids: CASSKETGVNSPLHF. Looking up the rest from reference TRBV5-1 and TRBJ1-6 gives the full variable domain: KAGVTQTPRYLIKTRGQQVTLSCSPISGHRSVSWYQQTPGQGLQFLFEYFSETQRNKGNFPGRFSGRQFSNSRSEMNVSTLELGDSALYLCASSKETGVNSPLHFGNGTRLTVT.

This rearrangement joins TRBV28 to TRBJ1-2; 7 bases agree with TRBD1. Germline V lookup: CDR1 MDHEN, CDR2 SYDVKM. The CDR3 has 16 amino acids. Trimming took 5 bases from V and 1 from J; bases not matched to a gene: 10. CDR3 DNA sequence: TGTGCCAGCAGTCGTCTACCGGGACAGAATAACTATGGCTACACCTTC. Translating it yields CASSRLPGQNNYGYTF.

This chain joins TRBV6-5 and TRBJ1-1; D gene unclear. Germline lookup yields CDR1 MNHEY and CDR2 SVGAGI. V shed 7 bases and J shed 1 base, with 10 bases lying between them. This CDR3 has 13 amino acids. Here the CDR3 DNA reads TGTGCCAGCATCCCCACGGGGAACACTGAAGCTTTCTTT. Its translation is CASIPTGNTEAFF.